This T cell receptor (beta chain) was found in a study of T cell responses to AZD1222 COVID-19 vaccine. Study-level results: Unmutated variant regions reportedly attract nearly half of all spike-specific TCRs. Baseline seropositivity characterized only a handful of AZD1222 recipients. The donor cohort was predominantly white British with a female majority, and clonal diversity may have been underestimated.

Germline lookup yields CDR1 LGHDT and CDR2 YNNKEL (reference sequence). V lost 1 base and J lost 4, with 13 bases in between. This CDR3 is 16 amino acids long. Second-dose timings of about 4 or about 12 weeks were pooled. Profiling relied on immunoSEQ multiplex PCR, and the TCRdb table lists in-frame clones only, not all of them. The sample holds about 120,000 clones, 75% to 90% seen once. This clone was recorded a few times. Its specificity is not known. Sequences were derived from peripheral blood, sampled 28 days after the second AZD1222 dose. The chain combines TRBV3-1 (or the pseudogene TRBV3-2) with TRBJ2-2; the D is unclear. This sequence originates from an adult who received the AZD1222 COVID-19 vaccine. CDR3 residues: CASSQGRTLLTGELFF. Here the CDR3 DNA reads TGTGCCAGCAGCCAAGGACGGACGCTGCTCACCGGGGAGCTGTTTTTT.